This T cell receptor beta chain was profiled in a study of T cell clones after liver transplantation. Study overall: A pre-transplant mixed lymphocyte reaction with TCRbeta sequencing defined graft-donor-reactive clones followed in post-transplant blood. Subjects received no induction therapy and standard immunosuppression until randomization at 12-24 months post-transplant. Study-level results: Low donor cell numbers restricted donor-reactive repertoire measurement in two subjects.

The table came from immunoSEQ multiplex PCR; TCRdb's copy has only in-frame clones and leaves some out. In the table there are about 16,000 clones, approximately 86% of which are singletons. As to this clone: The antigen is unknown.

Germline V gene data show CDR1 as MNHEY and CDR2 as SMNVEV (reference sequence). The V gene end was trimmed by 5 bases and the J gene end by 4 bases; junction bases not matched to a gene: 10. The CDR3 is 15 amino acids. Sequences were derived from CD8+ T cells from blood, sampled about 50 months after liver transplant. The chain carries TRBV27 and TRBJ1-1, with 7 bases matching TRBD1. This receptor was identified in a human patient who received a liver transplant. The T cells may partly be graft donor cells. The CDR3 loop is CASSIQGSGFTEAFF. Here the CDR3 DNA reads TGTGCCAGCAGTATACAGGGGTCTGGGTTCACTGAAGCTTTCTTT.